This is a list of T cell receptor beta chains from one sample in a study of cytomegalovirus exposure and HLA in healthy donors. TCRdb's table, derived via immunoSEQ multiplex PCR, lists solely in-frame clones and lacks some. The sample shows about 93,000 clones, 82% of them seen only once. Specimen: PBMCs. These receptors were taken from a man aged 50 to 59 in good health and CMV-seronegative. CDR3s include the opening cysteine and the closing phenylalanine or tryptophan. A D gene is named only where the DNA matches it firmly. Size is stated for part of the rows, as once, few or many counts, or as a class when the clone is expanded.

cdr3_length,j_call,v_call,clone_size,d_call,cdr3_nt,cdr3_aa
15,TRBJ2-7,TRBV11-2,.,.,TGTGCCAGCAGCTTAGAAATGTGGGGGCAGGGTGAGCAGTACTTC,CASSLEMWGQGEQYF
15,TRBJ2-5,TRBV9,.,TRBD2,TGTGCCAGCAGCGTCGCTGCGGGAGAAGCGGAGACCCAGTACTTC,CASSVAAGEAETQYF
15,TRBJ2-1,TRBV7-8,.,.,TGTGCCAGCAGCCCGAGCACCGGGACTGTCAATGAGCAGTTCTTC,CASSPSTGTVNEQFF
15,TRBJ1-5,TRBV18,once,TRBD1,TGTGCCAGCTCACTACAGGGGGCCAGCAATCAGCCCCAGCATTTT,CASSLQGASNQPQHF
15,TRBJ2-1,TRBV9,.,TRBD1,TGTGCCAGCAGCGCTAAGCGGACAGGTGCGAATGAGCAGTTCTTC,CASSAKRTGANEQFF
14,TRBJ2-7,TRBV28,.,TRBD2,TGTGCCAGCAGTCCGGGACTAGCGTCGGTCGAGCAGTACTTC,CASSPGLASVEQYF
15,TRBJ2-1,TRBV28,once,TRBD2,TGTGCCAGCAAACTAGCGGGCGATGTCTACAATGAGCAGTTCTTC,CASKLAGDVYNEQFF
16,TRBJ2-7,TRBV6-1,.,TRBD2,TGTGCCAGCAGTGAAGACTCTAGCGGGAGGTTTTACGAGCAGTACTTC,CASSEDSSGRFYEQYF
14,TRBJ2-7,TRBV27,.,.,TGTGCCAGCAGTCAGTTTAGATGGACAGACGAGCAGTACTTC,CASSQFRWTDEQYF
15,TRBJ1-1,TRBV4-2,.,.,TGTGCCAGCAGCCTCATGACAGAAATGAACACTGAAGCTTTCTTT,CASSLMTEMNTEAFF
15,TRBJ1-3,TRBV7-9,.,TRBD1,TGTGCCAGCAGCGCACAGGGGGCAAGAGGAAACACCATATATTTT,CASSAQGARGNTIYF
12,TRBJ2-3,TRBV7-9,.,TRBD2,TGTGCCGGGACTAGCGTGCCAGATACGCAGTATTTT,CAGTSVPDTQYF
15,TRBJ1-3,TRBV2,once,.,TGTGCCAGCAGTGGGATGGGACTCTCTGGAAACACCATATATTTT,CASSGMGLSGNTIYF
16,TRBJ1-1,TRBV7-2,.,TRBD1,TGTGCCAGCAGCCCCCCGGGACAGGGGGCGCGCACTGAAGCTTTCTTT,CASSPPGQGARTEAFF
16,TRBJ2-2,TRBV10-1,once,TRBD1,TGCGCCAGCAGCCACGGACAGGGGGCTGTATCCGGGGAGCTGTTTTTT,CASSHGQGAVSGELFF
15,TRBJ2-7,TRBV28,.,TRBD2,TGTGCCAGCTCGTGGGGACTAGCGGGCTCCTACGAGCAGTACTTC,CASSWGLAGSYEQYF
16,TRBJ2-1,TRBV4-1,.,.,TGCGCCAGCAGCCACCCAAGCGCGAGCGGATCAAATGAGCAGTTCTTC,CASSHPSASGSNEQFF
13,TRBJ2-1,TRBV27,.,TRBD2,TGTGCCAGCAGGGCTAGCGGGAGTGATGAGCAGTTCTTC,CASRASGSDEQFF
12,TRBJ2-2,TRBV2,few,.,TGTGCCAGCAAGAGGGATTCCGGGGAGCTGTTTTTT,CASKRDSGELFF
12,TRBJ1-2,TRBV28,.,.,TGTGCCAGCAGCTCGGGGACAATTTACTACACCTTC,CASSSGTIYYTF
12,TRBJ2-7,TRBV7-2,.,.,TGTGCCAGCAGCTTAATCAGCTACGAGCAGTACTTC,CASSLISYEQYF
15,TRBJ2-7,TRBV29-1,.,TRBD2,TGCAGCGTATCCGGGACTAGCGGGAGGGTGTACGAGCAGTACTTC,CSVSGTSGRVYEQYF
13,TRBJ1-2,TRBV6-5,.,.,TGTGCCAGCAGTTCCGGACAGTCCTATGGCTACACCTTC,CASSSGQSYGYTF
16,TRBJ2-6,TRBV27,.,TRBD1,TGTGCCAGCAGAGCAGGGGGCCTATCTGGGGCCAACGTCCTGACTTTC,CASRAGGLSGANVLTF
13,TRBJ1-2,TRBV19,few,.,TGTGCCACCCACCCACACAGGGAGTATGGCTACACCTTC,CATHPHREYGYTF
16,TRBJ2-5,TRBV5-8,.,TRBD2,TGTGCCAGCAGCTTGGGGGCGCTAGCGGGAGAGGAGACCCAGTACTTC,CASSLGALAGEETQYF
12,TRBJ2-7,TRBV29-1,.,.,TGCAGCGTTGAGAGCCGGTACTACGAGCAGTACTTC,CSVESRYYEQYF
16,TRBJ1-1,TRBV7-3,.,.,TGTGCCAGCAGCTTAATGGCAATCAGGCCGAACACTGAAGCTTTCTTT,CASSLMAIRPNTEAFF
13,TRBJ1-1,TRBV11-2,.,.,.,CASSFGWGTEAFF
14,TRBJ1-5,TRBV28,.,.,TGTGCCAGCATGGGGCCGGGAGCGGGTCAGCCCCAGCATTTT,CASMGPGAGQPQHF
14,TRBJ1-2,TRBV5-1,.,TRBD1,TGCGCCAGCAGCTTGTCGGGACAGAACTATGGCTACACCTTC,CASSLSGQNYGYTF
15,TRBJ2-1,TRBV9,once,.,TGTGCCAGCAGCCCCGGGTGGAGCTCCTACAATGAGCAGTTCTTC,CASSPGWSSYNEQFF
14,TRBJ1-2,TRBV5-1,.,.,TGCGCCAGCAGCTTGGTGGGGGCGACCTATGGCTACACCTTC,CASSLVGATYGYTF
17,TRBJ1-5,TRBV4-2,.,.,TGTGCCAGCAGCCAAGATCAGACAGGAACAAGCAATCAGCCCCAGCATTTT,CASSQDQTGTSNQPQHF
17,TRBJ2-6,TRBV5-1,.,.,TGCGCCAGCGGTATTGGGGGGGCTGCCTCTGGGGCCAACGTCCTGACTTTC,CASGIGGAASGANVLTF
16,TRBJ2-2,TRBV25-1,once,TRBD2,TGTGCCAGCAGTGAAACGGCTAGCGGGAGTTTAGGGGAGCTGTTTTTT,CASSETASGSLGELFF
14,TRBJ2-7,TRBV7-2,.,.,TGTGCCAGCAGCTTCTCCAGGGGTCCCCACGAGCAGTACTTC,CASSFSRGPHEQYF
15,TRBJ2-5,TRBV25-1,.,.,TGTGCCAGCAGTTACTGGGGAGCCGGGGTAGAGACCCAGTACTTC,CASSYWGAGVETQYF
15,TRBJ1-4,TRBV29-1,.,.,TGCAGCGTGTCCGGGGTAGGCGCAACTAATGAAAAACTGTTTTTT,CSVSGVGATNEKLFF
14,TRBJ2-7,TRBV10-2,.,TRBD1,TGCGCCCCCTCAGTAGGACAGGGGGCCAGCGAGCAGTACTTC,CAPSVGQGASEQYF
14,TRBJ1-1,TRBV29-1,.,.,TGCAGAGCTGGGGGGGGCGGCCGAAACACTGAAGCTTTCTTT,CRAGGGGRNTEAFF
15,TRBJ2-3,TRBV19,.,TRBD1,TGTGCCAGTAGTCTCAGGGGGCAAAGCACAGATACGCAGTATTTT,CASSLRGQSTDTQYF
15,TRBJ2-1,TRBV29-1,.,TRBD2,TGCAGCGTTGAAAAGCGGGGCCCCCTCTACAATGAGCAGTTCTTC,CSVEKRGPLYNEQFF
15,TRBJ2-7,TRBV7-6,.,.,TGTGCCAGCGGCCTGCAGAAGGAGTTTACCTACGAGCAGTACTTC,CASGLQKEFTYEQYF
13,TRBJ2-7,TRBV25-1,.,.,TGTGCCAGCAGTGAATTGGGGGCTGAGGAGCAGTACTTC,CASSELGAEEQYF
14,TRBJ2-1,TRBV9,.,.,TGTGCCAGCAGCGGCATCAGGGGTGGCAATGAGCAGTTCTTC,CASSGIRGGNEQFF
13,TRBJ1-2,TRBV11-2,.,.,TGTGCCAGCAGCTTAGCCGCAGGGAACGGCTACACCTTC,CASSLAAGNGYTF
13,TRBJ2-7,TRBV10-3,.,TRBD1,TGTGCCATCAGTGGGGGGGACAGGGGGGAGCAGTACTTC,CAISGGDRGEQYF
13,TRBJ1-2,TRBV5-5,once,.,TGTGCCAGCAGCTTGGAGGGGGAGTATGGCTACACCTTC,CASSLEGEYGYTF
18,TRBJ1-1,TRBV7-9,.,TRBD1,TGTGCCAGCAGCTTTGGGCGGACAGGGAGGAGATCGAACACTGAAGCTTTCTTT,CASSFGRTGRRSNTEAFF